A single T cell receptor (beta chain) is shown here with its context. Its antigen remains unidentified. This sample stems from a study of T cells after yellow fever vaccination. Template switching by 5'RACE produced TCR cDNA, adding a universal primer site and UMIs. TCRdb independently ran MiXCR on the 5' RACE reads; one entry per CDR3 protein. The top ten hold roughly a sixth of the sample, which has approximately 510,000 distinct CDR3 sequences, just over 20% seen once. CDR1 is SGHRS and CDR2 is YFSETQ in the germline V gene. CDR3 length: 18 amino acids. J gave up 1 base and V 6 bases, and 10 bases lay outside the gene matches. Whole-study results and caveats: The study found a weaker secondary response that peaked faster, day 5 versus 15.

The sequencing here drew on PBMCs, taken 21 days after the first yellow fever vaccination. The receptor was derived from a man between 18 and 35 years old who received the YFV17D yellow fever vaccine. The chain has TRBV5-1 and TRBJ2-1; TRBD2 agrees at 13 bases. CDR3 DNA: TGCGCCAGCATACCGGGACTAGCGGGACCTCAATCCTACAATGAGCAGTTCTTC. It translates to CASIPGLAGPQSYNEQFF.